This T cell receptor (beta chain) derives from a study of PD-1 blockade in classical Hodgkin lymphoma. The overall study: Nivolumab was given intravenously to patients at 3 mg/kg every 2 weeks. The study's findings and limits: The study found complete responders had baseline diversity similar to newly diagnosed patients.

Worth noting for this clone: No antigen is known for it.

Produced via immunoSEQ multiplex PCR; TCRdb's table is partial and in-frame only. The sample includes 40,000 to 50,000 clones, about 86% seen only once; the top ten take roughly 6%. Each patient relapsed following autologous stem cell transplantation, and prior brentuximab vedotin exposure differed. V dropped 4 bases and J dropped 3 bases, with 5 bases sitting between them. The germline CDR1 and CDR2 sequences are SNHLY and FYNNEI. This CDR3 contains 12 residues. The specimen was peripheral blood mononuclear cells (PBMCs), collected before the second cycle of nivolumab. The V and J genes are TRBV2 and TRBJ2-3; D is possibly TRBD2 (5 bases). This clonotype was sampled from a human donor with classical Hodgkin lymphoma. In DNA, the CDR3 is TGTGCCAGCAGTGGACTAACAGATACGCAGTATTTT. Translated, it gives CASSGLTDTQYF.